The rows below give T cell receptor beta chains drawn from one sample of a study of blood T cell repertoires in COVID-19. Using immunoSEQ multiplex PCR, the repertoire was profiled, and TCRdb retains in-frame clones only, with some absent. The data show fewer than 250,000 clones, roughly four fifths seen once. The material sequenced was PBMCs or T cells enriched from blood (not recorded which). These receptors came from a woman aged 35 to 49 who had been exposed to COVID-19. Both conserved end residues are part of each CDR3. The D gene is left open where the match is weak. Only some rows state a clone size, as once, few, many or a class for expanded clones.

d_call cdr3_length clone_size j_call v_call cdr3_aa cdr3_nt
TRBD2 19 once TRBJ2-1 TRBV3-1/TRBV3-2 CASSLGLTSGGGSYNEQFF TGTGCCAGCAGCCTGGGGTTGACTAGCGGGGGGGGCTCCTACAATGAGCAGTTCTTC
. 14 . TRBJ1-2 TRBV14 CASSQAGQNYGYTF TGTGCCAGCAGCCAAGCCGGACAGAACTATGGCTACACCTTC
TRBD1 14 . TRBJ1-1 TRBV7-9 CASSLSTGDTEAFF TGTGCCAGCAGCCTAAGTACAGGGGACACTGAAGCTTTCTTT
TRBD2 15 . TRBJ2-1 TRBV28 CASSLPGLGDNEQFF TGTGCCAGCAGTTTACCGGGACTAGGGGACAATGAGCAGTTCTTC
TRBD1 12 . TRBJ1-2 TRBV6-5 CARGTDLYGYTF TGTGCCAGGGGGACAGACCTTTATGGCTACACCTTC
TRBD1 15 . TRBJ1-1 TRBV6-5 CASRKPGQGDPEAFF TGTGCCAGCAGAAAACCGGGACAGGGGGATCCTGAAGCTTTCTTT
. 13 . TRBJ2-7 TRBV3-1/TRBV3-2 CASSQEGRGEQYF TGTGCCAGCAGCCAAGAGGGCAGAGGGGAGCAGTACTTC
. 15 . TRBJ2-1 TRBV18 CASSLQGRSYNEQFF TGTGCCAGCTCACTACAGGGCCGCTCCTACAATGAGCAGTTCTTC
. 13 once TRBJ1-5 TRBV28 CASRVHSKLPQHF TGTGCCAGCAGAGTCCATTCTAAGCTGCCCCAGCATTTT
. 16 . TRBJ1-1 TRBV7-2 CASSQRGGRSNTEAFF TGTGCCAGCAGCCAACGGGGGGGCAGGTCAAACACTGAAGCTTTCTTT
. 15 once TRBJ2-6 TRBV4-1 CASSRIGGGANVLTF TGCGCCAGCAGCCGTATAGGCGGAGGGGCCAACGTCCTGACTTTC
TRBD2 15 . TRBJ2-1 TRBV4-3 CASSRSGGAGGEQFF TGCGCCAGCAGCCGTAGCGGGGGGGCGGGTGGTGAGCAGTTCTTC
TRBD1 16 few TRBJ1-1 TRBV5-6 CASSWGDRFGSTEAFF TGTGCCAGCAGCTGGGGGGACAGGTTCGGGAGCACTGAAGCTTTCTTT
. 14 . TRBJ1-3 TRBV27 CASSTGNSGNTIYF TGTGCCAGCAGCACCGGGAACTCTGGAAACACCATATATTTT
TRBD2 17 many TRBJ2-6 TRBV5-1 CASSLVPAGAGANVLTF TGCGCCAGCAGCTTGGTTCCGGCGGGGGCTGGGGCCAACGTCCTGACTTTC
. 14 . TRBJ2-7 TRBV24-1 CATSESGSLYEQYF TGTGCCACCAGTGAGTCCGGGTCTTTATACGAGCAGTACTTC
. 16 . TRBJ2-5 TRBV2 CASFRRGYKNQETQYF TGTGCCAGCTTCCGACGGGGATACAAAAACCAAGAGACCCAGTACTTC
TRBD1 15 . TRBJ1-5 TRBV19 CASTNLGGSNQPQHF TGTGCCAGTACCAACTTAGGGGGCAGCAATCAGCCCCAGCATTTT
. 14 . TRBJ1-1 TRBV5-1 CASSPIFTNTEAFF TGCGCCAGCAGCCCTATATTTACGAACACTGAAGCTTTCTTT
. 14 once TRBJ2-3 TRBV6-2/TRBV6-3 CASSHGQGTDTQYF TGTGCCAGCAGTCACGGACAAGGCACAGATACGCAGTATTTT
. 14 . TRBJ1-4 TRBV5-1 CASSLDRLEGKLFF TGCGCCAGCAGCTTGGACAGGCTGGAGGGAAAACTGTTTTTT
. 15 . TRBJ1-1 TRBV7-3 CASSLRGPGLTEAFF TGTGCCAGCAGCTTAAGGGGCCCAGGGCTCACTGAAGCTTTCTTT
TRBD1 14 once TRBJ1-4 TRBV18 CASSPAQGEEKLFF TGTGCCAGCTCACCAGCACAGGGGGAGGAAAAACTGTTTTTT
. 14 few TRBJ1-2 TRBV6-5 CASRIDTANYGYTF TGTGCCAGCAGAATAGACACAGCTAACTATGGCTACACCTTC
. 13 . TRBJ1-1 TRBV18 CASSPTRNTEAFF TGTGCCAGCTCACCAACACGGAACACTGAAGCTTTCTTT
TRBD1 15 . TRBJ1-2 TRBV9 CASSEGDRGHYGYTF TGTGCCAGCAGCGAGGGGGACAGGGGTCACTATGGCTACACCTTC
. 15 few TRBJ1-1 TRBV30 CAWSVSGGANTEAFF TGTGCCTGGAGTGTCAGCGGGGGGGCGAACACTGAAGCTTTCTTT
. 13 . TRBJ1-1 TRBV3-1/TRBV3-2 CASSYAGGHGAFF TGTGCCAGCAGCTACGCGGGGGGGCACGGAGCTTTCTTT
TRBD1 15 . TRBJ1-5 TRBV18 CASSPDGQGGQPQHF TGTGCCAGCTCACCGGACGGACAGGGTGGTCAGCCCCAGCATTTT
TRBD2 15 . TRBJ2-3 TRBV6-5 CASLGASGDTDTQYF TGTGCCAGCCTAGGAGCTAGCGGGGACACAGATACGCAGTATTTT
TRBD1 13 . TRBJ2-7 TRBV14 CASSYGTAGEQYF TGTGCCAGCAGCTACGGGACAGCAGGCGAGCAGTACTTC
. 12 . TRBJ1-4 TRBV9 CASSVRGEKLFF TGTGCCAGCAGCGTTCGCGGGGAAAAACTGTTTTTT
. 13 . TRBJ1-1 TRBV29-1 CSVGRGQNTEAFF TGCAGCGTTGGCAGGGGACAAAACACTGAAGCTTTCTTT
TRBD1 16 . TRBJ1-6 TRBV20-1 CSASPQGALSGSPLHF TGCAGTGCTAGTCCCCAGGGGGCTCTTTCGGGTTCACCCCTCCACTTT
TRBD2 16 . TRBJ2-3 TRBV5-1 CASSLDGLAGTDTQYF TGCGCCAGCAGCTTGGACGGACTAGCGGGCACAGATACGCAGTATTTT
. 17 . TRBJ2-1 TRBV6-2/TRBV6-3 CASSPDQSRAGYNEQFF TGTGCCAGCAGCCCTGACCAAAGCCGGGCGGGTTACAATGAGCAGTTCTTC
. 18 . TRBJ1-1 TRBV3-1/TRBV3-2 CASSQGGHMETMNTEAFF TGTGCCAGCAGCCAAGGAGGTCACATGGAGACGATGAACACTGAAGCTTTCTTT
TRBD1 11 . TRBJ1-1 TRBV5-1 CASRDRDEAFF TGCGCCAGCCGGGACAGGGATGAAGCTTTCTTT
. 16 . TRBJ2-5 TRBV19 CASSMEGVGIAETQYF TGTGCCAGTAGTATGGAGGGAGTTGGTATCGCCGAGACCCAGTACTTC
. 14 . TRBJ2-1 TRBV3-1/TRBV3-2 CASSQVFLRREQFF TGTGCCAGCAGCCAAGTTTTCTTGCGTCGAGAGCAGTTCTTC
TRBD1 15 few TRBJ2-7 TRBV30 CAWSQPGTGAYEQYF TGTGCCTGGAGTCAACCCGGGACAGGGGCCTACGAGCAGTACTTC
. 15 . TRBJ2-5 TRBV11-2 CASSPRLEPQETQYF TGTGCCAGCAGCCCCCGACTTGAGCCACAAGAGACCCAGTACTTC
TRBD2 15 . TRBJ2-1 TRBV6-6 CASSYNLAGWNEQFF TGTGCCAGCAGTTACAATTTAGCGGGGTGGAATGAGCAGTTCTTC
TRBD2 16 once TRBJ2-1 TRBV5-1 CASSPPRGGDYNEQFF TGCGCCAGCAGCCCACCGCGGGGGGGCGATTACAATGAGCAGTTCTTC
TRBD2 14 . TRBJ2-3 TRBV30 CAWGSGMITDTQYF TGTGCCTGGGGTAGCGGGATGATCACAGATACGCAGTATTTT
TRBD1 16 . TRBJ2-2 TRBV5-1 CASSLVAGGGTGELFF TGCGCCAGCAGCTTGGTGGCAGGGGGCGGTACCGGGGAGCTGTTTTTT
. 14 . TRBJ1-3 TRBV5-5 CASSDRRSGNTIYF TGTGCCAGCAGCGACAGGAGGTCTGGAAACACCATATATTTT
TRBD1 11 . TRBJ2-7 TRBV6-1 CASSSGGEQYF TGTGCCAGCAGTTCAGGGGGCGAGCAGTACTTC
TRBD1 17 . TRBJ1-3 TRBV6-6 CASSPGQGLVSGNTIYF TGTGCCAGCAGTCCGGGACAGGGGCTAGTTTCTGGAAACACCATATATTTT